This TCR beta chain was identified in a study of cytomegalovirus exposure and HLA in healthy donors. Study observations and caveats: The authors later linked a missense DCLRE1C variant to TCR beta V- and J-gene trimming. In an earlier analysis, productive rearrangement rates for most beta V segments clustered near 90% or 30%. Later analysis indicated greater clonal expansion among HLA-associated TCR beta chains than among equally common other chains. Per published reports, the classifier diagnosed cytomegalovirus status with high specificity and sensitivity.

Trimming left V 4 bases short and J 8 bases short, with 14 bases between. Germline assignment: CDR1 SQVTM and CDR2 ANQGSEA. The CDR3 is 12 residues long. A multiplex PCR was run with 60 Vbeta primers and 13 Jbeta primers. Repertoires were generated with immunoSEQ multiplex PCR, while TCRdb's copy carries only in-frame clones and drops some. This repertoire shows 150,000 or so clones, more than 65% found once; its top ten account for about 6%. A word on this clone: The antigen is unknown.

Sequencing was carried out using PBMCs. This TCR was recovered from a man in his fifties or sixties in good health and CMV-seropositive. V usage is TRBV29-1 and J usage is TRBJ1-2; TRBD1 might be the D (5 bases). CDR3 sequence reads: CSVGAGAGGYTF. The CDR3 DNA is TGCAGCGTTGGGGCTGGGGCGGGGGGCTACACCTTC.